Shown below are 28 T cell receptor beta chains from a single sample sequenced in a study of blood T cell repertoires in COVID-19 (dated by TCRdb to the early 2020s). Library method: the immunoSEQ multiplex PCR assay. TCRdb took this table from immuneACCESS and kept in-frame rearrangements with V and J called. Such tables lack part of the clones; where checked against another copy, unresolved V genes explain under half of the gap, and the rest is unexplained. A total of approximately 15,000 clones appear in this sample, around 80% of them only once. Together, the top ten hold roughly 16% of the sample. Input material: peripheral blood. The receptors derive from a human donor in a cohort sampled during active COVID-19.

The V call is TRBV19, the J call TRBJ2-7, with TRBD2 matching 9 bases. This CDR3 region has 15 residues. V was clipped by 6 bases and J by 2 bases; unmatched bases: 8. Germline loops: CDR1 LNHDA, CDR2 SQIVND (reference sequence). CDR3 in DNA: TGTGCCAGTAGAGAGGGTTTAGCGGGGGCCTACGAGCAGTACTTC. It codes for CASREGLAGAYEQYF.

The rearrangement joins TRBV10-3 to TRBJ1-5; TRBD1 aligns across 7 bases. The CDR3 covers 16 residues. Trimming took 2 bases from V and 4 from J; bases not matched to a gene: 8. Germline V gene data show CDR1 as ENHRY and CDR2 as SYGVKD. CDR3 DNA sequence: TGTGCCATCAGTGAGGGCAGGACAGGCGCAAATCAGCCCCAGCATTTT. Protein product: CAISEGRTGANQPQHF.

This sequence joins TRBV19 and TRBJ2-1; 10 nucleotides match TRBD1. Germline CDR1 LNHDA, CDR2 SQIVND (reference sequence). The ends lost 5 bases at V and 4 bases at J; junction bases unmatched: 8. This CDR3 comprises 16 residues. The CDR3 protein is CASSVMAGQGYNEQFF. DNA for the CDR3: TGTGCCAGTAGTGTGATGGCGGGACAGGGGTACAATGAGCAGTTCTTC.

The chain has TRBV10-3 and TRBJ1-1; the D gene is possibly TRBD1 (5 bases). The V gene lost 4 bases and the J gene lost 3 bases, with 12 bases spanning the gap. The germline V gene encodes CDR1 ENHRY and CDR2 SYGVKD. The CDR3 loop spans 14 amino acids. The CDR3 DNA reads TGTGCCATCAGTGTGGCAGGGCTGGACACTGAAGCTTTCTTT. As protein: CAISVAGLDTEAFF.

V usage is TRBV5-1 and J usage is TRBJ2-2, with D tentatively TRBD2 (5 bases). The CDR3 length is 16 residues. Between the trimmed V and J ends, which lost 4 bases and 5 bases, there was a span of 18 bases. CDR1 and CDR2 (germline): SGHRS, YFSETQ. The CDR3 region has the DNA TGCGCCAGCAGCCCTGAGGGAAGCCTTCGGACCGGGGAGCTGTTTTTT. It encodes CASSPEGSLRTGELFF.

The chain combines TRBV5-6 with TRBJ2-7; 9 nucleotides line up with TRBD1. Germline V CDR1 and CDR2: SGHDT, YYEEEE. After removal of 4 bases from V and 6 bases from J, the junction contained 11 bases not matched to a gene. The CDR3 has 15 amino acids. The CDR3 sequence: CASSTGGPLSGEQYF. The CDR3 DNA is TGTGCCAGCAGCACAGGGGGCCCCCTTTCTGGCGAGCAGTACTTC.

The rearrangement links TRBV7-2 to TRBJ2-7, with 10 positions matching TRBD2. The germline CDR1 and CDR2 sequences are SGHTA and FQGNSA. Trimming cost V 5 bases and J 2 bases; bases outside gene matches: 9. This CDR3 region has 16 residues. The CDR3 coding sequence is TGTGCCAGCAGCCCAGGGCCTAGCGGGAGTGCCTACGAGCAGTACTTC. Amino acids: CASSPGPSGSAYEQYF.

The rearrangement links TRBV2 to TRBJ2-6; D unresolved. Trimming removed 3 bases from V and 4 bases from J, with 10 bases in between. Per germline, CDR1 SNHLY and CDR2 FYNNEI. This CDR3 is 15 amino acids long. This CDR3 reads CASSEGRIGANVLTF. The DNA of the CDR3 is TGTGCCAGCAGTGAGGGCCGGATAGGGGCCAACGTCCTGACTTTC.

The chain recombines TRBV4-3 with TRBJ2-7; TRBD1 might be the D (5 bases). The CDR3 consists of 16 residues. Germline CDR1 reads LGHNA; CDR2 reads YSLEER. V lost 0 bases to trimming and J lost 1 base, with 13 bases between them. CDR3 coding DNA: TGCGCCAGCAGCCAAGATATTAGGGGTGGATCCTACGAGCAGTACTTC. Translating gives CASSQDIRGGSYEQYF.

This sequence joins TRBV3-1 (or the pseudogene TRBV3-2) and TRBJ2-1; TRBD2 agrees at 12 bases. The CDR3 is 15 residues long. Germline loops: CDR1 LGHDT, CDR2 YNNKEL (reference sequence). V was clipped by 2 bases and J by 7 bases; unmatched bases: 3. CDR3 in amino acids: CASSQTSGRSNEQFF. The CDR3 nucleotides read TGTGCCAGCAGCCAAACTAGCGGGAGGAGTAATGAGCAGTTCTTC.

The CDR3: CASSYGQGSFGYTF. Written as DNA, the CDR3 is TGCGCCAGCAGCTACGGACAGGGGTCGTTCGGCTACACCTTC. The chain carries TRBV4-3 and TRBJ1-2; TRBD1 matches at 9 bases. The CDR3 is 14 residues long. In germline, CDR1 is LGHNA, CDR2 YSLEER. The trim removed 5 bases at V and 8 bases at J, leaving 9 bases unmatched.

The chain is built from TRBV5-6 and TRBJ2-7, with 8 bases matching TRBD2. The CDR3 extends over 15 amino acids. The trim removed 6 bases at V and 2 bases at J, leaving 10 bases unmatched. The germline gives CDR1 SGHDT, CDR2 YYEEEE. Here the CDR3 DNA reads TGTGCCAGCACCCTTGGCGGGAGGCTTCCCTACGAGCAGTACTTC. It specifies CASTLGGRLPYEQYF.

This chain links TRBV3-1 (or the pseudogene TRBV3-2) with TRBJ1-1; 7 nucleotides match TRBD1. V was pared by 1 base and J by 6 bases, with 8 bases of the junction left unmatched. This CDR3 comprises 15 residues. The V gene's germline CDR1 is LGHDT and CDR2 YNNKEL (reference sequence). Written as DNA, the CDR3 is TGTGCCAGCAGCCAAGTCCACAGGGGTAGACCTGAAGCTTTCTTT. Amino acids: CASSQVHRGRPEAFF.

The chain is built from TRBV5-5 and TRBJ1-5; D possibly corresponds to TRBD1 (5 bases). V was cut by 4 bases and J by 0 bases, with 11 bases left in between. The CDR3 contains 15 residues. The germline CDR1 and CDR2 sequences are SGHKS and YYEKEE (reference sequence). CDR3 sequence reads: CASSLDSYSNQPQHF. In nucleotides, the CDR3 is TGTGCCAGCAGCCTTGACAGCTATAGCAATCAGCCCCAGCATTTT.

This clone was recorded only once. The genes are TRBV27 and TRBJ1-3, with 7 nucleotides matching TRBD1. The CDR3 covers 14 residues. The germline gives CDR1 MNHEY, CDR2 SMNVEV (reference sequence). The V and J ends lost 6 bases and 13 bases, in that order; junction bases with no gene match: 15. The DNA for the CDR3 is TGTGCCAGCAGCCTGGACAGGTTGGGGGGAAGGATATATTTT. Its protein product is CASSLDRLGGRIYF.

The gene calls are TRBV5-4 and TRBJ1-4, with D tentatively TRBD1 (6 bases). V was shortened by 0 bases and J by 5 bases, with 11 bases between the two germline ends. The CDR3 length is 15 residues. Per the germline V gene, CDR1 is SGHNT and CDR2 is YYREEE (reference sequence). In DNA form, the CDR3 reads TGTGCCAGCAGCTTGGGGTCCGACAGGAATGAAAAACTGTTTTTT. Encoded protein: CASSLGSDRNEKLFF. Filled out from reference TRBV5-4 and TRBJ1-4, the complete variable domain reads ETGVTQSPTHLIKTRGQQVTLRCSSQSGHNTVSWYQQALGQGPQFIFQYYREEENGRGNFPPRFSGLQFPNYSSELNVNALELDDSALYLCASSLGSDRNEKLFFGSGTQLSVL.

CDR3 coding DNA: TGTGCCAGCAGCGTAAGCCCAAACTCCTACGAGCAGTACTTC. Encoded protein: CASSVSPNSYEQYF. This chain links TRBV9 with TRBJ2-7, with D uncertain. The ends were cut back, 1 base at V and 0 bases at J, with 8 bases in the middle. There are 14 residues in the CDR3. Germline values: CDR1 SGDLS, CDR2 YYNGEE. Looking up the rest from reference TRBV9 and TRBJ2-7 gives the full variable domain: DSGVTQTPKHLITATGQRVTLRCSPRSGDLSVYWYQQSLDQGLQFLIQYYNGEERAKGNILERFSAQQFPDLHSELNLSSLELGDSALYFCASSVSPNSYEQYFGPGTRLTVT.

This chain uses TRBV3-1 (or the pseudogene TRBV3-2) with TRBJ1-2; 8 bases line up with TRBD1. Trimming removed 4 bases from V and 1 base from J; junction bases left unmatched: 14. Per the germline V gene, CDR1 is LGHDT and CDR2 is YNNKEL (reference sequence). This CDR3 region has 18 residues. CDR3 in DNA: TGTGCCAGCAGCCGGAGGGGGCAGGGGGCGACCGGTAACTATGGCTACACCTTC. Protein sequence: CASSRRGQGATGNYGYTF.

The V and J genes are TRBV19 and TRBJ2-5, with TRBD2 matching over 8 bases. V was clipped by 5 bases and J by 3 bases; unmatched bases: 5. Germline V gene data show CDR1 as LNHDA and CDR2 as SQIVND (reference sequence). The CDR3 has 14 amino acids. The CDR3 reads CASSLGGGKETQYF. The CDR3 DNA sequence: TGTGCCAGTAGTCTCGGGGGGGGAAAAGAGACCCAGTACTTC.

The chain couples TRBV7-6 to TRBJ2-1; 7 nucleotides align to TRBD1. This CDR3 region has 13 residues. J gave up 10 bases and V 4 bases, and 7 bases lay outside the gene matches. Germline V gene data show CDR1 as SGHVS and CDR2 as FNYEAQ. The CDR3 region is CASSSGQQTEQFF. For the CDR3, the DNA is TGTGCCAGCAGCTCGGGACAGCAAACAGAGCAGTTCTTC.

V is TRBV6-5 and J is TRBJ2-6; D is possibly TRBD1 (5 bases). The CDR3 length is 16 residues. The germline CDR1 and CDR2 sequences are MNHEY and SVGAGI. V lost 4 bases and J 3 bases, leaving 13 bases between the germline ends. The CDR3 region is CASSLDSFYGANVLTF. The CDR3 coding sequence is TGTGCCAGCAGTTTAGACAGTTTCTATGGGGCCAACGTCCTGACTTTC.

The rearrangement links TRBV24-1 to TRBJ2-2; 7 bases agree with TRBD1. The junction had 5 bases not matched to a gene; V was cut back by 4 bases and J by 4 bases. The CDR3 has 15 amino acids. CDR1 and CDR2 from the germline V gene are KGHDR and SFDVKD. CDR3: CATSDQGQSTGELFF. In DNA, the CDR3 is TGTGCCACCAGTGACCAGGGACAGAGCACCGGGGAGCTGTTTTTT.

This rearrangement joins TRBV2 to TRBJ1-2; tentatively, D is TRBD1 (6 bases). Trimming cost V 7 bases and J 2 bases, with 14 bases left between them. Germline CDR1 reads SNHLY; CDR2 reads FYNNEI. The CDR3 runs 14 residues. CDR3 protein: CASKDSAVNYGYTF. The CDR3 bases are TGTGCCAGCAAGGACAGTGCAGTGAACTATGGCTACACCTTC.

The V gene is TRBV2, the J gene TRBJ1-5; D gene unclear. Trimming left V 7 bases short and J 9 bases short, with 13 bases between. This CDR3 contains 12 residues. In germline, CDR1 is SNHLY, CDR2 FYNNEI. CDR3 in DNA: TGTGCCAGCACTCCAGTACGGGGGCCCCAGCATTTT. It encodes CASTPVRGPQHF.

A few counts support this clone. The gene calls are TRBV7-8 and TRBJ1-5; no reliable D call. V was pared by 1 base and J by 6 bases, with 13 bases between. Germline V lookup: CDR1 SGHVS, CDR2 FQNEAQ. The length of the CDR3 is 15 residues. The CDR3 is CASSLVAVRRQPQHF. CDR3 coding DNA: TGTGCCAGCAGCTTAGTGGCAGTCCGTCGTCAGCCCCAGCATTTT. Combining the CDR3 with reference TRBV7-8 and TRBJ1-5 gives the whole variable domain GAGVSQSPRYKVAKRGQDVALRCDPISGHVSLFWYQQALGQGPEFLTYFQNEAQLDKSGLPSDRFFAERPEGSVSTLKIQRTQQEDSAVYLCASSLVAVRRQPQHFGDGTRLSIL.

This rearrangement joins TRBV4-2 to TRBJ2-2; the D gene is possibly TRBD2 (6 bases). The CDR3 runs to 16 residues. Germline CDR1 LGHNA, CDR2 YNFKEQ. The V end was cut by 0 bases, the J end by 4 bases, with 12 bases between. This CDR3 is CASSQDRGYGTGELFF. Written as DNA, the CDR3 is TGTGCCAGCAGCCAAGATCGGGGGTACGGCACCGGGGAGCTGTTTTTT.

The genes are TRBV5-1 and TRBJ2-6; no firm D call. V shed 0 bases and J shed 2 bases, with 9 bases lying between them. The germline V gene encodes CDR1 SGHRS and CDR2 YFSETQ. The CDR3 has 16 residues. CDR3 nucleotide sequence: TGCGCCAGCAGCTTGGCCCCACTTGCTGGGGCCAACGTCCTGACTTTC. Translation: CASSLAPLAGANVLTF.

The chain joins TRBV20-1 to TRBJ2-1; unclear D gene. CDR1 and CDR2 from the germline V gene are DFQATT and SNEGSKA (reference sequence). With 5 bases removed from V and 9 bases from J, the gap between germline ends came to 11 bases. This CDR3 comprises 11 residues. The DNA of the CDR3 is TGCAGTGCTTTCGTAGAGATTGAGCAGTTCTTC. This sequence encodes CSAFVEIEQFF.